In this sample, the clone carrying this TCR beta chain turned up once. This record comes from a study of blood T cell repertoires in COVID-19. Looking at the study overall: Both acute and convalescent COVID-19 samples were obtained from the United States, Italy and Spain. Sample material is recorded as cDNA or gDNA derived from T cells, B-cell-depleted T cells, or PBMCs.

In the original processing: Amplified reference gene primers provided the basis for estimating nucleated cell counts. The assay was immunoSEQ multiplex PCR, and TCRdb's table has in-frame clones only and misses some. Clone size and V and J calls were adopted from that table, with D and trimming inferred from the DNA. Of 200,000 or so clones detected, more than 75% appear once; the ten largest clones hold about 2.9%. The TCR was taken from a man aged 55 to 70 with acute or convalescent COVID-19. Sequences were obtained from peripheral blood.

The CDR3 DNA is TGTTCCGCGGGGTCTACAGATACGCAGTATTTT. Amino acids: CSAGSTDTQYF. V gene TRBV24-1 combines with J gene TRBJ2-3, with D possibly being TRBD2 (6 bases). The CDR3 runs to 11 residues. Per the germline V gene, CDR1 is KGHDR and CDR2 is SFDVKD.